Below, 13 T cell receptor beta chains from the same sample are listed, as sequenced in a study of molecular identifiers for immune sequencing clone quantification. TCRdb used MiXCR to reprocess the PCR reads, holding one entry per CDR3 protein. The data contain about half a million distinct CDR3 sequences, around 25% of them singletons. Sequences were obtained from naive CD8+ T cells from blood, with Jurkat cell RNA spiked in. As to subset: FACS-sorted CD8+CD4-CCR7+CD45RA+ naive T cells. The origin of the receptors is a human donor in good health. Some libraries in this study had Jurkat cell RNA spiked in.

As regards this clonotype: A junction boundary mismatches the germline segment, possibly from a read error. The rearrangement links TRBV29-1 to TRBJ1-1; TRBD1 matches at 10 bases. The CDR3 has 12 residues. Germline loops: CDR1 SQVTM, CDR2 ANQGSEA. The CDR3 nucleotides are TGCAGCGGGGGACAGGGGAACGCTGAAGCTTTCTTT. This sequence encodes CSGGQGNAEAFF.

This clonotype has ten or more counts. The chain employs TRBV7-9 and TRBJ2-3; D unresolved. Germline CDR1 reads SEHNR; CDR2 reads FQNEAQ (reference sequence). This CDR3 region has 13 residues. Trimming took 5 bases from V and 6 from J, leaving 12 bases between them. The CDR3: CASSPEMGDTQYF. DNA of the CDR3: TGTGCCAGCAGCCCCGAAATGGGGGATACGCAGTATTTT.

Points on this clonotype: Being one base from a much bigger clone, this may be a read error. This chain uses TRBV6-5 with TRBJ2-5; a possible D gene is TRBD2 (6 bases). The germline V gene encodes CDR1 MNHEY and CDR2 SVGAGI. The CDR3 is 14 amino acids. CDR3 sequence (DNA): TGTGCCAGCAGCGTGGGGGGAGGCCAAGAGCCCCAGTACTTC. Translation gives CASSVGGGQEPQYF.

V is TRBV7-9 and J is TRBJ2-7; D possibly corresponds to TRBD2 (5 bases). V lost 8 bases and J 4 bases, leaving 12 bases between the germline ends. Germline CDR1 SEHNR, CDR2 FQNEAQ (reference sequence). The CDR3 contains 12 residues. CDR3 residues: CASGSAGYEQYF. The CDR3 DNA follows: TGTGCCAGCGGCTCGGCGGGTTACGAGCAGTACTTC.

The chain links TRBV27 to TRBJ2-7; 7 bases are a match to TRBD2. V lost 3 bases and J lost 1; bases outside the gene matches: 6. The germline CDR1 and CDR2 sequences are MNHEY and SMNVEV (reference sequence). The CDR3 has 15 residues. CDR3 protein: CASSFSLAASYEQYF. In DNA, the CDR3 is TGTGCCAGCAGTTTTAGCCTAGCGGCTTCCTACGAGCAGTACTTC.

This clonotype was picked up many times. The CDR3 reads CASSPTNGDTQYF. The CDR3 coding sequence is TGTGCCAGCAGCCCCACCAACGGGGATACGCAGTATTTT. This rearrangement joins TRBV7-9 to TRBJ2-3; no clear D. The CDR3 has 13 amino acids. The germline V gene encodes CDR1 SEHNR and CDR2 FQNEAQ (reference sequence). Trimming cost V 5 bases and J 6 bases, with 12 bases left between them.

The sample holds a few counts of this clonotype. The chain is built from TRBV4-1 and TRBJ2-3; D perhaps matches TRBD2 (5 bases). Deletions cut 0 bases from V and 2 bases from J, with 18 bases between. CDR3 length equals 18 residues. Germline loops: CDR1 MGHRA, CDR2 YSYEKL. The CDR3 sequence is CASSQDGSSPYVTDTQYF. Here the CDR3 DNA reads TGCGCCAGCAGCCAAGATGGGTCTAGCCCCTACGTCACAGATACGCAGTATTTT.

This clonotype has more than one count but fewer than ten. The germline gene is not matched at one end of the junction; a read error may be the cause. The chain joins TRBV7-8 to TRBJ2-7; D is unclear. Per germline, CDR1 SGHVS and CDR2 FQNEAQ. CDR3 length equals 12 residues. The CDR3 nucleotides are TGTGCCGGCAGCCTACGATTTGGGGAGCAGTACTTC. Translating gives CAGSLRFGEQYF.

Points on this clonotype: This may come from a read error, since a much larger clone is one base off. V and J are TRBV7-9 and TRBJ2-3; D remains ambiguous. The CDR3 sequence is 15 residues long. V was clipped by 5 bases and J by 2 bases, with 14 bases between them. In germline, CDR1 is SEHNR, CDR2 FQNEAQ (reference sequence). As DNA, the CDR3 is TGTGCCAGCAGCCCCCCCCCTCCTATCACAGATACGCAGTATTTT. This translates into CASSPPPPITDTQYF.

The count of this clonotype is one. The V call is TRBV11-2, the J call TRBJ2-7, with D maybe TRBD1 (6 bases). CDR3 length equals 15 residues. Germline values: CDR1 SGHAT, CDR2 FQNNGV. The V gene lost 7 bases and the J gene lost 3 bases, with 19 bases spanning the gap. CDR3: CASTDEVTGHYEQYF. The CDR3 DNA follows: TGTGCCAGCACCGACGAGGTAACAGGGCACTACGAGCAGTACTTC.

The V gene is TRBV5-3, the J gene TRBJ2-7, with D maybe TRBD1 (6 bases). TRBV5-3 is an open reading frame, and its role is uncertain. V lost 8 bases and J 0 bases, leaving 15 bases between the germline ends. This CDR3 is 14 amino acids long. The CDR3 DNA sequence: TGTGCCAGCATCCCCGGACAGAGCTCCTACGAGCAGTACTTC. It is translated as CASIPGQSSYEQYF.

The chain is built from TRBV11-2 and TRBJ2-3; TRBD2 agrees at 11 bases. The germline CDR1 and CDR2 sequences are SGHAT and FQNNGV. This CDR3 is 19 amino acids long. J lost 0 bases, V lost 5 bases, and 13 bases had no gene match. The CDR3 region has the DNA TGTGCCAGCAGCAATTCGGGAGGGCGACTAGCGGGAAGCACAGATACGCAGTATTTT. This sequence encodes CASSNSGGRLAGSTDTQYF.

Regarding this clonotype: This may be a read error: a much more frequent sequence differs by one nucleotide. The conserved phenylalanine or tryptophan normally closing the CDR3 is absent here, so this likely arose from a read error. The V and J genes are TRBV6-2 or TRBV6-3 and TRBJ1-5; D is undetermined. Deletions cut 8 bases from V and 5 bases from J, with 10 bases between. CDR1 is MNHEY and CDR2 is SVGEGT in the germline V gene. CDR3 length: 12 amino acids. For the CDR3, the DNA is TGTGCCAGCGGCATTGATTATCAGCCCCAGCATCTT. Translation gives CASGIDYQPQHL.